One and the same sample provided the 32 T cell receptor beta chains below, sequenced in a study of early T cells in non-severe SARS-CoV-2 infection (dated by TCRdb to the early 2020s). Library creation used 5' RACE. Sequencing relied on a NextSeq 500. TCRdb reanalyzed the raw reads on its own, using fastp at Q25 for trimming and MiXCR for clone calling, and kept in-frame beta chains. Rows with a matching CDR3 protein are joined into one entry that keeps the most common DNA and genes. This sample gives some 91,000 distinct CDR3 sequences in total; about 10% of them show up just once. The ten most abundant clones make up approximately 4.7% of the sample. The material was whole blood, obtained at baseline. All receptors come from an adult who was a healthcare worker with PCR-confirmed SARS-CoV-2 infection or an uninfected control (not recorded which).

The CDR3 loop reads CASSETGNNQPQHF. The CDR3 DNA is TGTGCCAGCAGTGAAACGGGGAACAATCAGCCCCAGCATTTT. This chain links TRBV2 with TRBJ1-5; D is unclear. The CDR3 length is 14 residues. Germline lookup yields CDR1 SNHLY and CDR2 FYNNEI. V gave up 2 bases and J gave up 3 bases, with 8 bases separating them.

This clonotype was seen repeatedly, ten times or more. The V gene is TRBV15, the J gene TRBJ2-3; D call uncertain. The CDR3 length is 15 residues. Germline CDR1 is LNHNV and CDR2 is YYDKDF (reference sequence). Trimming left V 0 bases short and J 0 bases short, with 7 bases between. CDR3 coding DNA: TGTGCCACCAGCAGAGATCTGGGCAGCACAGATACGCAGTATTTT. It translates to CATSRDLGSTDTQYF.

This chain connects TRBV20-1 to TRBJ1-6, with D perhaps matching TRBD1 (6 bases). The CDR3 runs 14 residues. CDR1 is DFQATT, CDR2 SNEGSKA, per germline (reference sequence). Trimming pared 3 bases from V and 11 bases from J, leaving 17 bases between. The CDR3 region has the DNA TGCAGTGCTAGGGGGGCGCGGCATACCACACCCCTCCACTTT. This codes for CSARGARHTTPLHF.

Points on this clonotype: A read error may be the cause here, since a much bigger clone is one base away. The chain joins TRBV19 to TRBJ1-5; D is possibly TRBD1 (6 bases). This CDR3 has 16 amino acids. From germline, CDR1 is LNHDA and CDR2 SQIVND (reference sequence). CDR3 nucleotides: TGTGTCAGTAGTCCCAATCCAGGGGATCGGAATCAGCCCCAGCATTTT. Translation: CVSSPNPGDRNQPQHF.

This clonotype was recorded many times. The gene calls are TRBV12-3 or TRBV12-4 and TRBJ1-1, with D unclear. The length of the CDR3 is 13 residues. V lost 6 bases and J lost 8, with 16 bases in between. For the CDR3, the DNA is TGTGCCAGCAGACCCACGGGGAAAGGAGAAGCTTTCTTT. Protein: CASRPTGKGEAFF.

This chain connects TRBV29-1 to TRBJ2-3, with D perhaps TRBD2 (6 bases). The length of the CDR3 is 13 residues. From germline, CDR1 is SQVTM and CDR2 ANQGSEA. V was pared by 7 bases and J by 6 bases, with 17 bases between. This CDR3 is CSGGELASDTQYF. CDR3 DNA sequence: TGCAGCGGGGGGGAACTAGCATCTGATACGCAGTATTTT.

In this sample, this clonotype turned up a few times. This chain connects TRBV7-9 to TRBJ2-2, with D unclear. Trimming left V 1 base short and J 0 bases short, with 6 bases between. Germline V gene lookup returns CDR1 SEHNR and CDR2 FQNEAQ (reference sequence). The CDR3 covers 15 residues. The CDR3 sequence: CASSLGRTNTGELFF. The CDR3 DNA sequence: TGTGCCAGCAGCTTAGGGAGAACGAACACCGGGGAGCTGTTTTTT.

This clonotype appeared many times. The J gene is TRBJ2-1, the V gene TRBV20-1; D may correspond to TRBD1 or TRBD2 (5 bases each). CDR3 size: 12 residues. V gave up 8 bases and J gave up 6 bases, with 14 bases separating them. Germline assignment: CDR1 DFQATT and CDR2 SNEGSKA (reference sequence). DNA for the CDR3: TGCAGTTGGGGGAACCGCCGCAATGAGCAGTTCTTC. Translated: CSWGNRRNEQFF.

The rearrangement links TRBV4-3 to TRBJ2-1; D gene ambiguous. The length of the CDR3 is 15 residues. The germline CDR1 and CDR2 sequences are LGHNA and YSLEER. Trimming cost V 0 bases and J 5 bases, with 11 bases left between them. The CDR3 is CASSQDRASHNEQFF. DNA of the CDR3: TGCGCCAGCAGCCAAGATCGTGCCAGTCACAATGAGCAGTTCTTC.

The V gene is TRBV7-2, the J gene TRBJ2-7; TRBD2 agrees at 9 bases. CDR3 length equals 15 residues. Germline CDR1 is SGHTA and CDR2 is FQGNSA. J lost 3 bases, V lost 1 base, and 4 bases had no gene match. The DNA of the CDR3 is TGTGCCAGCAGCTTAGAGGCTAGCGGGATCTACGAGCAGTACTTC. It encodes CASSLEASGIYEQYF.

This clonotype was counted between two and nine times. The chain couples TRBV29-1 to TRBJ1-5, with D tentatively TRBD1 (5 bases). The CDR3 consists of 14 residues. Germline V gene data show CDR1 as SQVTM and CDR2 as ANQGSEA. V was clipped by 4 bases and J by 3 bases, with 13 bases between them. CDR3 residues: CSVGGRDFNQPQHF. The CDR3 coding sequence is TGCAGCGTTGGGGGCAGGGACTTCAATCAGCCCCAGCATTTT.

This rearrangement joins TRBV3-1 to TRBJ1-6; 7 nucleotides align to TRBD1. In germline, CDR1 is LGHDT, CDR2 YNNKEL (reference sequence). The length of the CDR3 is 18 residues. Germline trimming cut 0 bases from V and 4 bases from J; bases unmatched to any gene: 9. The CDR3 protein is CASSQDTSLQGYNSPLHF. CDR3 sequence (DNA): TGTGCCAGCAGCCAAGATACGAGCCTACAGGGGTATAATTCACCCCTCCACTTT.

CDR3 sequence (DNA): TGTGCCAGTAGCCGTGACAGGGCGAACACCGGGGAGCTGTTTTTT. Protein product: CASSRDRANTGELFF. The chain is built from TRBV19 and TRBJ2-2; TRBD1 matches at 7 bases. This CDR3 has 15 residues. Germline CDR1 LNHDA, CDR2 SQIVND (reference sequence). The V gene end was trimmed by 6 bases and the J gene end by 0 bases; junction bases not matched to a gene: 4.

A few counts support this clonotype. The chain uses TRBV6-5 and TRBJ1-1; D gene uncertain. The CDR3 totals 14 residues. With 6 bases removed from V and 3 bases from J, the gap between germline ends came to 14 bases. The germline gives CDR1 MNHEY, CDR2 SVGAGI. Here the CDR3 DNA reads TGTGCCAGCAGCACGCCTGAGAGACACACTGAAGCTTTCTTT. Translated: CASSTPERHTEAFF.

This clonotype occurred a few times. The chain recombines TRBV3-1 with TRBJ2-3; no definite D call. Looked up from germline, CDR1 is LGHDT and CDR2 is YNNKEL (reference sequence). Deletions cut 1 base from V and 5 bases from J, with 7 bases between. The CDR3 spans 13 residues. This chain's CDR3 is CASSQGFKDTQYF. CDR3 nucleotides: TGTGCCAGCAGCCAAGGCTTTAAAGATACGCAGTATTTT.

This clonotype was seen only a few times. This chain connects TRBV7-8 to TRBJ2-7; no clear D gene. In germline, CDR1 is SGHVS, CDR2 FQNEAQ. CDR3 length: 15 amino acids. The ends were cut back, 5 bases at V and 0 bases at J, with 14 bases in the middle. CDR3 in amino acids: CASSPDYLASYEQYF. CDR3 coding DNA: TGTGCCAGCAGCCCAGATTACCTGGCCTCCTACGAGCAGTACTTC.

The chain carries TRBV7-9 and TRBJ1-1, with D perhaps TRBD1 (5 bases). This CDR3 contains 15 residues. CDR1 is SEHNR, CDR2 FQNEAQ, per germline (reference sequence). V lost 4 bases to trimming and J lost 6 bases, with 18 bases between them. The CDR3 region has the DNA TGTGCCAGCAGCTATATGACTGGGGGGATTCCTGAAGCTTTCTTT. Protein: CASSYMTGGIPEAFF.

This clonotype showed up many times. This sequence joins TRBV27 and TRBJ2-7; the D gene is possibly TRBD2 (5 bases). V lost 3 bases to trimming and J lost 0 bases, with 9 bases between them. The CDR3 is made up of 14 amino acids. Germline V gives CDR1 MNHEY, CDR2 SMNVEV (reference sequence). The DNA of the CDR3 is TGTGCCAGCAGTTTGAGCGGTGACTCCTACGAGCAGTACTTC. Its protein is CASSLSGDSYEQYF.

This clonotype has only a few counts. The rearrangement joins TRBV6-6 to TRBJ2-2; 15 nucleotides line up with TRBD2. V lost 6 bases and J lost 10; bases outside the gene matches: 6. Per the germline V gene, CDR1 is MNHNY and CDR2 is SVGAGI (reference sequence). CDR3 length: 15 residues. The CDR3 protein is CASSGLAGGPKELFF. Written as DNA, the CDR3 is TGTGCCAGCAGCGGACTAGCGGGAGGGCCAAAGGAGCTGTTTTTT.

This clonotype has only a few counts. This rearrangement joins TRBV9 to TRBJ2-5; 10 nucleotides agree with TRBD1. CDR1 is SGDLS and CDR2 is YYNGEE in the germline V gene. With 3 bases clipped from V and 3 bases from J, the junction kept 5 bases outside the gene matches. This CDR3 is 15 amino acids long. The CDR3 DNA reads TGTGCCAGCAGCGGTACCGGGACAGGGGAAGAGACCCAGTACTTC. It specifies CASSGTGTGEETQYF.

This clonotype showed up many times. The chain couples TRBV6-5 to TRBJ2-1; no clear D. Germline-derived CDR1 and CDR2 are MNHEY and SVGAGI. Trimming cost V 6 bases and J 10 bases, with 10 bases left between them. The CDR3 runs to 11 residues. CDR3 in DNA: TGTGCCAGCAGGCAGCAGTGGGAGCAGTTCTTC. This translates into CASRQQWEQFF.

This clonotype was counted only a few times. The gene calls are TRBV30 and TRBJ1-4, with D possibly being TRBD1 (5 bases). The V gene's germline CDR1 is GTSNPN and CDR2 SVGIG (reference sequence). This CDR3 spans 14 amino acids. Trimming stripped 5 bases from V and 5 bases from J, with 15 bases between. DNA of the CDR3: TGTGCCTGGGGGTCCGGGACGGTGAATGAAAAACTGTTTTTT. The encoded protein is CAWGSGTVNEKLFF.

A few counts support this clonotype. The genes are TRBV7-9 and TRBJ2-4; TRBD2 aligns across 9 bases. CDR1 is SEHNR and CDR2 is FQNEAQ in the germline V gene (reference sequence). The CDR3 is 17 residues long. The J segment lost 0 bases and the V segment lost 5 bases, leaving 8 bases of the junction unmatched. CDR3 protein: CASSPIAGALAKNIQYF. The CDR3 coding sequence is TGTGCCAGCAGCCCTATAGCGGGAGCTTTAGCCAAAAACATTCAGTACTTC.

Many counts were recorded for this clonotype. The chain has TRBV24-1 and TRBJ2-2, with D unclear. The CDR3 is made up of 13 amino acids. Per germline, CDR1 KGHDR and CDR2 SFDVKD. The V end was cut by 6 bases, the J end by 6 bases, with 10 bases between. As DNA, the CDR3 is TGTGCCACCAGTCGGGTTCTCGCCGGGGAGCTGTTTTTT. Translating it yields CATSRVLAGELFF.

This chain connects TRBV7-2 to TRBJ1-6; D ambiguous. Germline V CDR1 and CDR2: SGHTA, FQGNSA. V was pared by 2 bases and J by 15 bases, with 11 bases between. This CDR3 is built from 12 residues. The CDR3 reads CASSLSTSFLHF. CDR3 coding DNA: TGTGCCAGCAGCTTATCGACAAGTTTCCTCCACTTT.

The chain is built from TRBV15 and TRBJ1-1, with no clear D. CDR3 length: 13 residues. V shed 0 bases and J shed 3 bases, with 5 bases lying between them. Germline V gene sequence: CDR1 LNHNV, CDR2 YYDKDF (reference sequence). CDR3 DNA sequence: TGTGCCACCAGCAGAGATTGGGACACTGAAGCTTTCTTT. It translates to CATSRDWDTEAFF.

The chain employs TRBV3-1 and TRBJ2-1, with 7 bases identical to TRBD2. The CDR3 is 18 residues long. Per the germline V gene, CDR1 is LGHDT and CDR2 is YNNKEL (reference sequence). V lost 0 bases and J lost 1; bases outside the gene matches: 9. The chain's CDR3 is CASSQDLLSGVSYNEQFF. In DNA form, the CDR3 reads TGTGCCAGCAGCCAAGATTTGTTGAGCGGGGTATCCTACAATGAGCAGTTCTTC.

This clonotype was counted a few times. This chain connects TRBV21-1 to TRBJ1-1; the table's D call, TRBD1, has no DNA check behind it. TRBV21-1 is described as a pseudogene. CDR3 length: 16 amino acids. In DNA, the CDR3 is TGTGCCTGGACCCGGGACAGCAACCCAATGAACACTGAAGCTTTCTTT. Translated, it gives CAWTRDSNPMNTEAFF.

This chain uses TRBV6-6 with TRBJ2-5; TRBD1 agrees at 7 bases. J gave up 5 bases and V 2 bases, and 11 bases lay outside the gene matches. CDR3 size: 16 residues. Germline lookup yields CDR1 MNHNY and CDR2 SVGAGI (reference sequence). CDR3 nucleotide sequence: TGTGCCAGCAGTTACACCCCGACAGGGTTTGGCGAGACCCAGTACTTC. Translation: CASSYTPTGFGETQYF.

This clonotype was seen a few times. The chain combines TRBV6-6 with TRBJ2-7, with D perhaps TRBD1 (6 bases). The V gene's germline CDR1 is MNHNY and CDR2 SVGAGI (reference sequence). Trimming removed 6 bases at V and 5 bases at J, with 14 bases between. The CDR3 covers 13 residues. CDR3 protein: CASSQPGHNEQYF. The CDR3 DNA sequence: TGTGCCAGCAGCCAACCGGGACACAACGAGCAGTACTTC.

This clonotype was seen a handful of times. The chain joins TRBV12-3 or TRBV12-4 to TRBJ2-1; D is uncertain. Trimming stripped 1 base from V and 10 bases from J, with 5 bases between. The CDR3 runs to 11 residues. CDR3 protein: CASSLVREQFF. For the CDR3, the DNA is TGTGCCAGCAGTTTAGTGCGGGAGCAGTTCTTC.

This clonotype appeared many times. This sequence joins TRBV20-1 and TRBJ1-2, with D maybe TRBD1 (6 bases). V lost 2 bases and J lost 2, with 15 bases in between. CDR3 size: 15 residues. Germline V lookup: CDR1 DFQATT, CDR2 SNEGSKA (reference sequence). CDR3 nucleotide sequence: TGCAGTGCTAGAACAGGGATAACCGTAAACTATGGCTACACCTTC. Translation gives CSARTGITVNYGYTF.